The clone carrying this T cell receptor beta chain was seen repeatedly, ten times or more. This specimen comes from a study of human T cells and chemical hapten exposure. Deletions cut 1 base from V and 8 bases from J, with 11 bases between. Germline V gives CDR1 SQVTM, CDR2 ANQGSEA. The length of the CDR3 is 12 residues. Library preparation tagged each individual cDNA molecule with a unique molecular identifier. The authors' processing: Sample-level TCR yields exhibited a median of around 93,000, with a range of about 23,224 to 700,000. MiXCR was run by TCRdb on the RACE reads, yielding one entry per CDR3 protein. The V and J calls reflect TCRdb's pipeline rather than the authors' work. The table has 25,000 to 35,000 distinct CDR3 sequences, 6.5% to 8.5% seen once. Time point: healthy volunteer bleed at 2 weeks. The starting material, unfractionated whole blood, was used for total RNA extraction.

The material sequenced was whole blood. The receptor was isolated from a human donor in good health. Some clones in this sample may be carry-over from other donors' samples. The chain has TRBV29-1 and TRBJ1-2, with D uncertain. The CDR3 nucleotides read TGCAGCGTTGAAGCATCCGTAGAAGGCTACACCTTC. It specifies CSVEASVEGYTF.